A selection of T cell receptor beta chains follows, all from one sample in a study of shared clonotypes between healthy human individuals. Clones were read by immunoSEQ multiplex PCR, and TCRdb kept only the in-frame ones, dropping some. The table includes around 1.4 million clones, less than 99% detected once. The sequencing input was naive CD4+ T cells sorted from blood. The receptor source for this set is a man aged 25 to 40 in good health. The CDR3 runs from the conserved cysteine through the conserved F or W. D genes are given only for firm matches. Clone size is not always given. Where it is, it says once, few, many or a class for expanded clones.

v_call	d_call	j_call	clone_size	cdr3_nt	cdr3_aa
TRBV7-9	.	TRBJ1-2	.	TGTGCCAGCAGCCCAGGCCTATATGGCTACACCTTC	CASSPGLYGYTF
TRBV18	.	TRBJ2-1	.	TGTGCCAGCTCACTGAGCGCCTACAATGAGCAGTTCTTC	CASSLSAYNEQFF
TRBV10-3	.	TRBJ2-1	.	TGTGCCATCAGTGAGTCAGGGGGATCTTACAATGAGCAGTTCTTC	CAISESGGSYNEQFF
TRBV28	TRBD1	TRBJ1-5	.	TGTGCCAGCAGTCCCTGGACAGGGGGCAGGCAGCCCCAGCATTTT	CASSPWTGGRQPQHF
TRBV18	TRBD2	TRBJ2-1	.	TGTGCCAGCTCACCTTTGGCGGGAGGTGTGAATCGTGGAACCAATGAGCAGTTCTTC	CASSPLAGGVNRGTNEQFF
TRBV27	.	TRBJ2-3	once	TGTGCCAGCCGACGGGTCACAGATACGCAGTATTTT	CASRRVTDTQYF
TRBV5-6	.	TRBJ2-7	.	TGTGCCAGCAGCTTCCTCCACTTTCCGGGCTACGAGCAGTACTTC	CASSFLHFPGYEQYF
TRBV11-1	TRBD1	TRBJ2-7	.	TGTGCCAGCAGCTCGCGACAGGGCCGAACCTACGAGCAGTACTTC	CASSSRQGRTYEQYF
TRBV18	.	TRBJ1-1	.	TGTGCCAGCTCACCCGCGGTCATACTTTCGGGCACTGAAGCTTTCTTT	CASSPAVILSGTEAFF
TRBV5-1	.	TRBJ1-1	.	TGCGCCAGCAGCTTGGTCTCCAGATTGAACACTGAAGCTTTCTTT	CASSLVSRLNTEAFF
TRBV5-1	.	TRBJ2-1	.	TGCGCCAGCAGCTTGGCCTCGGGAAATGAGCAGTTCTTC	CASSLASGNEQFF
TRBV7-6	TRBD1	TRBJ2-7	.	TGTGCCAGCAGCTTAGGGGACAGGGGCGGCGAGCAGTACTTC	CASSLGDRGGEQYF
TRBV4-1	.	TRBJ2-7	once	TGCGCCAGCAGCCAAGGACCAGACAGGACCCGCGAGCAGTACTTC	CASSQGPDRTREQYF
TRBV2	TRBD1	TRBJ1-5	.	TGTGCCAGCAAAGGGACAGGGGGCCATCAGCCCCAGCATTTT	CASKGTGGHQPQHF
TRBV15	.	TRBJ1-4	.	TGTGCCACCAGCAGAGATCCGGCAGAAAAACTGTTTTTT	CATSRDPAEKLFF
TRBV9	.	TRBJ1-1	.	TGTGCCAGCAGCGTAGAGCCGAATATGAACACTGAAGCTTTCTTT	CASSVEPNMNTEAFF
TRBV2	TRBD1	TRBJ1-2	.	TGTGCCAGCAGTAAAACAGGGGCAGACTATGGCTACACCTTC	CASSKTGADYGYTF
TRBV28	.	TRBJ1-2	.	TGTGCCAGCAGTTTTTTGTGGAATGGCTACACCTTC	CASSFLWNGYTF
TRBV6-1	.	TRBJ1-1	.	TGTGCCAGCATCTTCAGGGGTGGGGACACTGAAGCTTTCTTT	CASIFRGGDTEAFF
TRBV28	.	TRBJ1-2	.	TGTGCTATCACAACATGGGGACAAGTGCCCTATGGCTACACCTTC	CAITTWGQVPYGYTF
TRBV7-9	.	TRBJ1-1	once	TGTGCCAGCACCGGGTGGGTGAACACTGAAGCTTTCTTT	CASTGWVNTEAFF
TRBV15	.	TRBJ1-1	.	TGTGCCACCAGCAGAGTTGCCGCGAACACTGAAGCTTTCTTT	CATSRVAANTEAFF
TRBV5-1	.	TRBJ1-1	.	TGCGCCAGCAGCTTTATGGGCAGAGGGCTGAACACTGAAGCTTTCTTT	CASSFMGRGLNTEAFF
TRBV6-1	.	TRBJ1-2	.	TGTGCCAGCAGTGCCCAGTATGGCTACACCTTC	CASSAQYGYTF
TRBV7-2	.	TRBJ2-7	.	TGTGCCAGCAGCCCGCTACCCGGGGATTCCTACGAGCAGTACTTC	CASSPLPGDSYEQYF
TRBV7-2	.	TRBJ2-7	.	TGTGCCAGCAGCGCGAGGACCGGGACCTTCTCCTACGAGCAGTACTTC	CASSARTGTFSYEQYF
TRBV28	TRBD1	TRBJ2-1	.	TGTGCCAGCAGGATAGGGACAGGGCGAGACAATGAGCAGTTCTTC	CASRIGTGRDNEQFF
TRBV7-8	.	TRBJ2-3	.	TGTGCCAGCAGCTCCGACTCGGGACTCACCACAGATACGCAGTATTTT	CASSSDSGLTTDTQYF
TRBV9	TRBD2	TRBJ2-4	.	TGTGCCAGCAGCCGACCTACAGCGGGAGATGGGAACATTCAGTACTTC	CASSRPTAGDGNIQYF
TRBV5-4	.	TRBJ1-1	.	TGTGCCAGCAGCTTGGTCAAGGGGATGAACACTGAAGCTTTCTTT	CASSLVKGMNTEAFF